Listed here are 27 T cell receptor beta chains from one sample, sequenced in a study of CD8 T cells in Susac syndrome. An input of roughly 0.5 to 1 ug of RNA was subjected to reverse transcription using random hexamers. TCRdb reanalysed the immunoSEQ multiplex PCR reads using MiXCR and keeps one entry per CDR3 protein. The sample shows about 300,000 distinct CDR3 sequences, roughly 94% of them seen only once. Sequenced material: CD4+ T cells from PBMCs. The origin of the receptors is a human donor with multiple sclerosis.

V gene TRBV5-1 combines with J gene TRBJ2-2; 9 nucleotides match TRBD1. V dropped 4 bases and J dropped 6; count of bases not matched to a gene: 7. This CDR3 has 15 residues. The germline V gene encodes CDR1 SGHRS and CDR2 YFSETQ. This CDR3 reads CASSPGTGRPGELFF. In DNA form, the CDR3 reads TGCGCCAGCAGCCCTGGGACAGGGCGCCCCGGGGAGCTGTTTTTT.

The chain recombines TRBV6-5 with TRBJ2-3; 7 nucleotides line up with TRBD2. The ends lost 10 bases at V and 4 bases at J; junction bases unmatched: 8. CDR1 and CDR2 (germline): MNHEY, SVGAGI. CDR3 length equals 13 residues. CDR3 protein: CAIQRGRADTQYF. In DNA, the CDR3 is TGTGCCATCCAGCGGGGCCGTGCAGATACGCAGTATTTT.

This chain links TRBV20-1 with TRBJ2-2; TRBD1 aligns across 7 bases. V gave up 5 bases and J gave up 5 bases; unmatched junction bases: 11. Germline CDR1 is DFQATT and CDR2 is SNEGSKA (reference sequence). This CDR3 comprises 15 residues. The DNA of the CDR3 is TGCAGTGCTCGGAGGACAGGTAGTTCGACCGGGGAGCTGTTTTTT. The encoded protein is CSARRTGSSTGELFF.

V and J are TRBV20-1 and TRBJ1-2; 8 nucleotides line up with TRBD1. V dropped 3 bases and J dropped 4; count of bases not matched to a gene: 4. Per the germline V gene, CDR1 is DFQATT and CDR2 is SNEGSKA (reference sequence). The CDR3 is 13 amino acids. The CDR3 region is CSASADRVYGYTF. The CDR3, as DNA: TGCAGTGCTAGCGCGGACAGGGTCTATGGCTACACCTTC.

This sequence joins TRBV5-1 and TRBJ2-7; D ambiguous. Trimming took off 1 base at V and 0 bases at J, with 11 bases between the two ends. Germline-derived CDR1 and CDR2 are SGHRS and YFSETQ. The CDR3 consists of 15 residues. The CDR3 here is CASSLTAMTSYEQYF. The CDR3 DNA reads TGCGCCAGCAGCTTGACCGCTATGACCTCCTACGAGCAGTACTTC.

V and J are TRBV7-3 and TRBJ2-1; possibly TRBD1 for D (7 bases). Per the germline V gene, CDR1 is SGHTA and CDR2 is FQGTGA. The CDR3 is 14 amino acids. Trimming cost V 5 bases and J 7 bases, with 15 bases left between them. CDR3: CASSTRQGGNEQFF. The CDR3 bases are TGTGCCAGCAGCACCAGACAGGGAGGAAATGAGCAGTTCTTC.

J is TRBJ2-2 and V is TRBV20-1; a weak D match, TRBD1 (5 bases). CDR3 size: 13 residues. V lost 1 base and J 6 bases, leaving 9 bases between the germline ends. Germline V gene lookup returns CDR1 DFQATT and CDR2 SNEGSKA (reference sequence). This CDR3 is CSARATAPGELFF. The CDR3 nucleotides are TGCAGTGCTAGAGCGACAGCTCCCGGGGAGCTGTTTTTT.

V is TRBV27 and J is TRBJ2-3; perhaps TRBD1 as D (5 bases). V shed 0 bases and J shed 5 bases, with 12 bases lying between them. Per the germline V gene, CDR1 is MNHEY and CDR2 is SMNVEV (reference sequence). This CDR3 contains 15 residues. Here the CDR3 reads CASSLSRQPLDTQYF. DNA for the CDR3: TGTGCCAGCAGTTTATCGCGACAGCCACTAGATACGCAGTATTTT.

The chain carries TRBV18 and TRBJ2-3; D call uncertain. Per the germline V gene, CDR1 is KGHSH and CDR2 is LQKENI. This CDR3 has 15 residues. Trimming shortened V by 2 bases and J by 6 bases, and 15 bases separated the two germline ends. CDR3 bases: TGTGCCAGCTCACCAAAATCCGTGGGAATGGATACGCAGTATTTT. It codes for CASSPKSVGMDTQYF.

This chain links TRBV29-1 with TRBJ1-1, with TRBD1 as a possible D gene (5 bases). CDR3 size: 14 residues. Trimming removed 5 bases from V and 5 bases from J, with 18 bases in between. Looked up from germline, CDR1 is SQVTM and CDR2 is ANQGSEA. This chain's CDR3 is CSVLVSREDTEAFF. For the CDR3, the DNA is TGCAGCGTTTTAGTTAGCAGGGAGGATACTGAAGCTTTCTTT.

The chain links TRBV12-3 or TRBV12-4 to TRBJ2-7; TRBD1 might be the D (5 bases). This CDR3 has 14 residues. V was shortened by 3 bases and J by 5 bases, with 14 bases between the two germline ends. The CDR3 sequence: CASSFLDTRDEQYF. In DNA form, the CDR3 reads TGTGCCAGCAGTTTTCTGGACACCCGGGACGAGCAGTACTTC.

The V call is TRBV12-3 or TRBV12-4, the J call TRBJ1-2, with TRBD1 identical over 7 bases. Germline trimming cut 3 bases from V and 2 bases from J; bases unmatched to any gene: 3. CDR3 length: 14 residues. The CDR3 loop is CASSFGTANYGYTF. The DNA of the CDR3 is TGTGCCAGCAGTTTCGGGACAGCCAACTATGGCTACACCTTC.

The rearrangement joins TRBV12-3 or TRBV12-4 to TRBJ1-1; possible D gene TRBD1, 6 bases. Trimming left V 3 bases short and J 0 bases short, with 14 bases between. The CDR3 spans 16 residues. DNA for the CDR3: TGTGCCAGCAGTTTCTCCCAACAGGGAATGAACACTGAAGCTTTCTTT. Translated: CASSFSQQGMNTEAFF.

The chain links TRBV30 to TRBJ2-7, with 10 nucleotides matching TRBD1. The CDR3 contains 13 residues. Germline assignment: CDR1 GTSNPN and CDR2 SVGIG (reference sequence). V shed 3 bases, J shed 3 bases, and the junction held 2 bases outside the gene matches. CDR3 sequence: CAWRTGGFYEQYF. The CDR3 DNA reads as TGTGCCTGGAGGACAGGGGGCTTCTACGAGCAGTACTTC.

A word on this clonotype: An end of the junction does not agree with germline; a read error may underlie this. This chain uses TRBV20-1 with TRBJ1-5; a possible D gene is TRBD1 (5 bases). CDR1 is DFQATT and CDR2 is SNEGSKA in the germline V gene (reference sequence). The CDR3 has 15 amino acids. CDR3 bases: TGCAGTGCCAGAGTTACCGACGGGGGGTTACAGCCCCAGCATTTT. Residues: CSARVTDGGLQPQHF.

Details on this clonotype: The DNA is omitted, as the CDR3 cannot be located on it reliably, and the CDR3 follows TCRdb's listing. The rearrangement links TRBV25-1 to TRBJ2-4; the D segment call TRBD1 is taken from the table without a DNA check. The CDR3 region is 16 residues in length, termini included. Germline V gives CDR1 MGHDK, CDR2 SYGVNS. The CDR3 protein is CASSEFGPGTKNIQYF.

The CDR3 sequence: CASSLTLGLGYNEQFF. The DNA of the CDR3 is TGTGCCAGCAGCTTAACTCTGGGGCTGGGATACAATGAGCAGTTCTTC. V is TRBV7-3 and J is TRBJ2-1; perhaps TRBD1 as D (5 bases). The CDR3 is 16 residues long. V lost 0 bases and J lost 4, with 13 bases in between. Germline CDR1 and CDR2: SGHTA and FQGTGA.

The CDR3 region is CASSQDPSQPHGETQYF. The CDR3 DNA reads TGTGCCAGCAGCCAAGACCCTAGCCAACCCCACGGGGAGACCCAGTACTTC. J is TRBJ2-5 and V is TRBV4-2; possible D gene TRBD2, 5 bases. The CDR3 spans 17 residues. Trimming removed 0 bases from V and 5 bases from J, with 19 bases in between. CDR1 is LGHNA and CDR2 is YNFKEQ in the germline V gene.

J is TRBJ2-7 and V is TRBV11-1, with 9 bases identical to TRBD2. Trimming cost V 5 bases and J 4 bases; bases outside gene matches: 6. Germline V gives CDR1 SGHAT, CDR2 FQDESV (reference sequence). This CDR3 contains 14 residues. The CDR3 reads CASSRTSVGYEQYF. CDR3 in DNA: TGTGCCAGCAGCCGGACTAGCGTTGGGTACGAGCAGTACTTC.

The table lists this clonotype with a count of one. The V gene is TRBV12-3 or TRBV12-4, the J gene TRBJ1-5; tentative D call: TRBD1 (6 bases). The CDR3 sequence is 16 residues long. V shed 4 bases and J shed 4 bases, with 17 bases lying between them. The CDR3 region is CASSSAQGPRNQPQHF. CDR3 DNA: TGTGCCAGCAGTTCCGCTCAGGGGCCGCGGAATCAGCCCCAGCATTTT.

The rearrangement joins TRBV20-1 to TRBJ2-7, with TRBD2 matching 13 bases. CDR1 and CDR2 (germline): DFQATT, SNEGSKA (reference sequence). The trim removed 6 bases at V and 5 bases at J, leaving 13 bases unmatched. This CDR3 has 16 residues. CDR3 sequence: CSAAPGLAGARNEQYF. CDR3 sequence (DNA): TGCAGTGCAGCTCCAGGACTAGCGGGAGCTAGGAACGAGCAGTACTTC.

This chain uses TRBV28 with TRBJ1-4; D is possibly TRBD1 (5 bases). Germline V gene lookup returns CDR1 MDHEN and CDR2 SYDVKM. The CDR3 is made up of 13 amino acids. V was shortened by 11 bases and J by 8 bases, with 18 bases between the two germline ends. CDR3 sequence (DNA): TGTGCCGCGAGGTCGGGACCTTCAGAAAAACTGTTTTTT. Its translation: CAARSGPSEKLFF.

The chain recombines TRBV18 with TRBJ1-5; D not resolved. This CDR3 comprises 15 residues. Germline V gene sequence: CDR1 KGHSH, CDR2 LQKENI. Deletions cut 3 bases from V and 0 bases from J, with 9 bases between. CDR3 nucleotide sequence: TGTGCCAGCTCACCCGACTGGCTTAGCAATCAGCCCCAGCATTTT. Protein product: CASSPDWLSNQPQHF.

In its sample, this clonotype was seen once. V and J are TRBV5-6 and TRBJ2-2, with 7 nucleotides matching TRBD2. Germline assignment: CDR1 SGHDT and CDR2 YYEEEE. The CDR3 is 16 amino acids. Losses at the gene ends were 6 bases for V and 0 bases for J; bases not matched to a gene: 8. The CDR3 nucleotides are TGTGCCAGCACCGAAACTAGCGCAGCGAACACCGGGGAGCTGTTTTTT. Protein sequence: CASTETSAANTGELFF. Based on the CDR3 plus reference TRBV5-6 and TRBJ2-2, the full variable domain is DAGVTQSPTHLIKTRGQQVTLRCSPKSGHDTVSWYQQALGQGPQFIFQYYEEEERQRGNFPDRFSGHQFPNYSSELNVNALLLGDSALYLCASTETSAANTGELFFGEGSRLTVL.

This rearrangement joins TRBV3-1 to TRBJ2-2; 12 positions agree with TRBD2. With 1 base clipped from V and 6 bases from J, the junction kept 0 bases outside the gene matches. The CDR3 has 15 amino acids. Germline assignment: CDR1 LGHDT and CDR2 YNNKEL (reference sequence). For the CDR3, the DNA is TGTGCCAGCAGCCAAGCTAGCGGGAGGGCCGGGGAGCTGTTTTTT. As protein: CASSQASGRAGELFF.

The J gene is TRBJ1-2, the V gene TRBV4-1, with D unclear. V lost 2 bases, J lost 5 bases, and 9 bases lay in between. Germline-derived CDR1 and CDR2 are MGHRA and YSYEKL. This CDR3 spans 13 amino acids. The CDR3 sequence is CASSQPGSYGYTF. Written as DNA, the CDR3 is TGCGCCAGCAGCCAACCTGGGAGTTATGGCTACACCTTC.

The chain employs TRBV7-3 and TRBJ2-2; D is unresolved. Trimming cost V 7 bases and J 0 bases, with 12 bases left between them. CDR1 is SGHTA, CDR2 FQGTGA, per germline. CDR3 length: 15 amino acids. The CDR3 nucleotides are TGTGCCAGCACCTCGCAGGCGTCGAACACCGGGGAGCTGTTTTTT. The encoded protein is CASTSQASNTGELFF.